These 22 T cell receptor beta chains were sequenced from one sample in a study of blood T cells in healthy people across ages. Using a J-beta primer mix together with a sample-barcoded 5' primer, a second PCR was run for about 6 to 11 cycles. TCRdb itself ran the 5' RACE reads through MiXCR, one entry per CDR3 protein. Here the sample spans 1.5 million to 2 million distinct CDR3 sequences, about 49% being singletons. The sample comprised blood. These receptor sequences come from a woman between 40 and 50 years old in good health.

The sample holds one count of this clonotype. This chain uses TRBV4-2 with TRBJ2-3, with D maybe TRBD2 (6 bases). The ends were cut back, 0 bases at V and 5 bases at J, with 12 bases in the middle. CDR1 and CDR2 (germline): LGHNA, YNFKEQ. The CDR3 loop spans 15 amino acids. DNA of the CDR3: TGTGCCAGCAGCCAAGAAATAGCGGTAATAGATACGCAGTATTTT. It codes for CASSQEIAVIDTQYF.

The V gene is TRBV10-1, the J gene TRBJ2-5; D unclear. V dropped 7 bases and J dropped 5 bases, with 14 bases sitting between them. This CDR3 has 13 residues. Germline V CDR1 and CDR2: WNHNN, SYGVQD (reference sequence). The chain's CDR3 is CASNRVPGETQYF. In nucleotides, the CDR3 is TGCGCCAGCAACCGGGTCCCCGGGGAGACCCAGTACTTC.

This clonotype was picked up a small number of times. The chain couples TRBV24-1 to TRBJ1-2; 7 positions match TRBD1. Trimming at V came to 4 bases and at J to 2 bases, leaving 9 bases not matched to a gene. In germline, CDR1 is KGHDR, CDR2 SFDVKD. The CDR3 extends over 16 amino acids. This chain's CDR3 is CATSESPGQQNYGYTF. The CDR3 coding sequence is TGTGCCACCAGTGAATCACCGGGACAGCAAAACTATGGCTACACCTTC.

The chain employs TRBV6-5 and TRBJ2-1; D is possibly TRBD2 (6 bases). This CDR3 is built from 13 residues. V lost 10 bases and J lost 0, with 10 bases in between. From germline, CDR1 is MNHEY and CDR2 SVGAGI. Here the CDR3 reads CATRLVSYNEQFF. CDR3 DNA sequence: TGTGCCACCCGACTAGTCTCCTACAATGAGCAGTTCTTC.

The chain has TRBV29-1 and TRBJ2-5, with 7 bases aligning to TRBD1. This CDR3 has 12 residues. Germline V CDR1 and CDR2: SQVTM, ANQGSEA. J was trimmed by 3 bases and V by 8 bases; bases with no gene match: 6. The CDR3 DNA follows: TGCAGCTCGACAGGGTTGAAAGAGACCCAGTACTTC. It is translated as CSSTGLKETQYF.

This clonotype has a handful of counts. J is TRBJ2-1 and V is TRBV20-1; 9 bases map to TRBD2. There are 18 residues in the CDR3. The J segment lost 0 bases and the V segment lost 0 bases, leaving 9 bases of the junction unmatched. Germline lookup yields CDR1 DFQATT and CDR2 SNEGSKA (reference sequence). The CDR3 region is CSARDSASGTSSYNEQFF. CDR3 nucleotides: TGCAGTGCTAGAGATAGTGCTAGCGGGACCAGCTCCTACAATGAGCAGTTCTTC.

This clonotype was seen a handful of times. This sequence joins TRBV20-1 and TRBJ2-1; 9 nucleotides align to TRBD1. Germline trimming cut 3 bases from V and 1 base from J; bases unmatched to any gene: 7. The germline gives CDR1 DFQATT, CDR2 SNEGSKA (reference sequence). The CDR3 is 16 amino acids. The CDR3 sequence is CSARRRQGGSYNEQFF. The CDR3 nucleotides read TGCAGTGCTAGGAGGAGACAGGGGGGATCCTACAATGAGCAGTTCTTC.

CDR3 loop: CASGVKQGRTQYF. The CDR3 DNA reads as TGTGCCAGCGGGGTGAAGCAGGGGAGGACCCAGTACTTC. The chain carries TRBV3-1 and TRBJ2-5; D might be TRBD1 (6 bases). V was shortened by 8 bases and J by 7 bases, with 17 bases between the two germline ends. The CDR3 is 13 amino acids. CDR1 and CDR2 (germline): LGHDT, YNNKEL (reference sequence).

This sequence joins TRBV2 and TRBJ2-3; D is unresolved. CDR3 length: 15 amino acids. The germline V gene has CDR1 SNHLY and CDR2 FYNNEI. V was shortened by 7 bases and J by 0 bases, with 14 bases between the two germline ends. The CDR3 sequence: CASTLGRTSTDTQYF. CDR3 bases: TGTGCCAGCACGCTAGGTCGCACTAGCACAGATACGCAGTATTTT.

J is TRBJ2-3 and V is TRBV6-5; 8 bases are a match to TRBD2. The CDR3 has 12 amino acids. CDR1 MNHEY and CDR2 SVGAGI come from the germline V gene. After removal of 4 bases from V and 9 bases from J, the junction contained 3 bases not matched to a gene. CDR3: CASSSGGLTQYF. The CDR3 DNA reads as TGTGCCAGCAGTTCGGGGGGGCTCACGCAGTATTTT.

A few counts support this clonotype. The rearrangement joins TRBV7-2 to TRBJ2-1; D unresolved. The CDR3 has 14 amino acids. V dropped 3 bases and J dropped 9 bases, with 15 bases sitting between them. Per germline, CDR1 SGHTA and CDR2 FQGNSA. The CDR3 reads CASSFIGGAPEQFF. As DNA, the CDR3 is TGTGCCAGCAGCTTTATAGGCGGTGCCCCTGAGCAGTTCTTC. Variable domain in full (rest from reference TRBV7-2 and TRBJ2-1): GAGVSQSPSNKVTEKGKDVELRCDPISGHTALYWYRQSLGQGLEFLIYFQGNSAPDKSGLPSDRFSAERTGGSVSTLTIQRTQQEDSAVYLCASSFIGGAPEQFFGPGTRLTVL.

This clonotype appeared once. The chain carries TRBV6-5 and TRBJ1-2; 7 bases fit TRBD1. The CDR3 loop spans 15 amino acids. Germline V gene sequence: CDR1 MNHEY, CDR2 SVGAGI. Trimming cost V 6 bases and J 9 bases; bases outside gene matches: 16. The CDR3 DNA follows: TGTGCCAGCAGCCCCTCACCGGGACAGCGACTGAGCTACACCTTC. Protein: CASSPSPGQRLSYTF.

The chain couples TRBV4-1 to TRBJ1-6; 7 nucleotides line up with TRBD1. CDR1 and CDR2 (germline): MGHRA, YSYEKL. V was pared by 0 bases and J by 0 bases, with 8 bases of the junction left unmatched. The CDR3 is made up of 19 amino acids. DNA of the CDR3: TGCGCCAGCAGCCAAGATACCGGGACAGAAAGCTCCTATAATTCACCCCTCCACTTT. Protein: CASSQDTGTESSYNSPLHF.

V gene TRBV20-1 combines with J gene TRBJ1-6; possibly TRBD1 for D (5 bases). V gave up 0 bases and J gave up 1 base, with 7 bases separating them. CDR1 is DFQATT, CDR2 SNEGSKA, per germline (reference sequence). The CDR3 contains 15 residues. The CDR3 DNA follows: TGCAGTGCTAGAGATGGGGCTTCCTATAATTCACCCCTCCACTTT. It translates to CSARDGASYNSPLHF.

This clonotype was seen more than once but under ten times. This chain joins TRBV20-1 and TRBJ2-7; D not certain. Trimming stripped 2 bases from V and 0 bases from J, with 8 bases between. In germline, CDR1 is DFQATT, CDR2 SNEGSKA (reference sequence). The CDR3 covers 13 residues. The CDR3 DNA reads TGCAGTGCTAGAAGACGGAGCTCCTACGAGCAGTACTTC. The encoded protein is CSARRRSSYEQYF.

This clonotype has more than one count but fewer than ten. The CDR3 DNA reads TGCGCCAGCAGCCAAGGGACAGGGGGACGACAGCCCCAGCATTTT. It translates to CASSQGTGGRQPQHF. The chain employs TRBV4-3 and TRBJ1-5; 10 bases fit TRBD1. The trim removed 1 base at V and 7 bases at J, leaving 4 bases unmatched. Germline V gives CDR1 LGHNA, CDR2 YSLEER. There are 15 residues in the CDR3.

This rearrangement joins TRBV27 to TRBJ2-1, with 7 bases lining up with TRBD1. The J call may not be correct, given that the DNA end is closer to TRBJ2-7. Germline V gene sequence: CDR1 MNHEY, CDR2 SMNVEV (reference sequence). The CDR3 totals 16 residues. CDR3 residues: CASSLRGPSSYNEQYF. DNA of the CDR3: TGTGCCAGCAGTTTAAGGGGGCCGAGCTCCTACAATGAGCAGTACTTC.

This clonotype came up many times. V and J are TRBV12-3 or TRBV12-4 and TRBJ2-3; D may be TRBD1 or TRBD2 (6 bases each). Trimming took 0 bases from V and 2 from J, leaving 9 bases between them. The CDR3 contains 15 residues. The chain's CDR3 is CASSLAGGYTDTQYF. The CDR3 bases are TGTGCCAGCAGTTTAGCGGGGGGCTACACAGATACGCAGTATTTT.

A few counts support this clonotype. V and J are TRBV4-3 and TRBJ1-2; a possible D gene is TRBD1 (6 bases). The CDR3 loop spans 14 amino acids. In germline, CDR1 is LGHNA, CDR2 YSLEER. V gave up 2 bases and J gave up 7 bases, with 14 bases separating them. CDR3 sequence: CASSQNSQGLGYTF. CDR3 DNA: TGCGCCAGCAGCCAAAACAGTCAGGGGCTTGGCTACACCTTC.

Regarding this clonotype: A junction boundary mismatches the germline segment, possibly from a read error. The CDR3 sequence: CVSSLRSSPLHF. CDR3 sequence (DNA): TGTGTCAGCAGCCTTAGGTCTTCCCCCCTCCACTTT. The chain carries TRBV27 and TRBJ1-6; D not resolved. The length of the CDR3 is 12 residues. Looked up from germline, CDR1 is MNHEY and CDR2 is SMNVEV (reference sequence).

V usage is TRBV28 and J usage is TRBJ2-7, with TRBD1 matching over 8 bases. Germline assignment: CDR1 MDHEN and CDR2 SYDVKM. The CDR3 is 15 residues long. J was trimmed by 3 bases and V by 3 bases; bases with no gene match: 7. CDR3 residues: CASSLSDDRGYEQYF. CDR3 DNA sequence: TGTGCCAGCAGTTTGTCTGACGACAGGGGCTACGAGCAGTACTTC.

The chain links TRBV5-1 to TRBJ2-1; D might be TRBD2 (6 bases). The CDR3 loop spans 15 amino acids. Germline CDR1 is SGHRS and CDR2 is YFSETQ. Trimming pared 4 bases from V and 11 bases from J, leaving 22 bases between. CDR3 sequence reads: CASSEVGKQAGQQFF. The CDR3 coding sequence is TGCGCCAGCAGCGAGGTGGGGAAGCAAGCGGGCCAGCAGTTCTTC. The whole variable domain, filled in from reference TRBV5-1 and TRBJ2-1, reads KAGVTQTPRYLIKTRGQQVTLSCSPISGHRSVSWYQQTPGQGLQFLFEYFSETQRNKGNFPGRFSGRQFSNSRSEMNVSTLELGDSALYLCASSEVGKQAGQQFFGPGTRLTVL.